Presented here are 14 T cell receptor beta chains from one specimen sequenced in a study of B cell selection in AIRE deficiency. Conventional CD4 T cells were sorted as CD4+CD127+ cells. Using immunoSEQ multiplex PCR, the repertoire was profiled, and TCRdb retains in-frame clones only, with some absent. This table holds some 25,000 clones, 90% to 98% found once. Sequenced input: CD4+CD127+ conventional T cells sorted from PBMCs. The origin of the receptors is a human donor in good health.

The rearrangement joins TRBV16 to TRBJ2-2; D tentatively reads TRBD1 or TRBD2 (5 bases each). V gave up 4 bases and J gave up 4 bases, with 13 bases separating them. The CDR3 covers 15 residues. Germline values: CDR1 KGHSY, CDR2 FQNENV. The CDR3 nucleotides are TGTGCCAGCAGCCTCTCAGGGACCTTCACCGGGGAGCTGTTTTTT. Protein: CASSLSGTFTGELFF.

The rearrangement uses TRBV7-2 and TRBJ2-7; 7 nucleotides align to TRBD2. Germline CDR1 is SGHTA and CDR2 is FQGNSA. V lost 4 bases and J lost 6; bases outside the gene matches: 15. The CDR3 covers 16 residues. The CDR3: CASSSGSRGSRGEQYF. CDR3 nucleotide sequence: TGTGCCAGCAGCTCGGGATCTCGCGGGAGTCGGGGCGAGCAGTACTTC.

The V gene is TRBV5-6, the J gene TRBJ2-1; D uncertain. This CDR3 has 16 amino acids. Germline V lookup: CDR1 SGHDT, CDR2 YYEEEE. Trimming shortened V by 0 bases and J by 0 bases, and 10 bases separated the two germline ends. This CDR3 reads CASSLGRKSSYNEQFF. CDR3 nucleotide sequence: TGTGCCAGCAGCTTGGGACGGAAAAGCTCCTACAATGAGCAGTTCTTC.

V and J are TRBV4-2 and TRBJ1-3; no definite D call. V was trimmed by 0 bases and J by 4 bases, leaving 10 bases between them. The V gene's germline CDR1 is LGHNA and CDR2 YNFKEQ. CDR3 length: 15 amino acids. CDR3 region: CASSQDKGSGNTIYF. Here the CDR3 DNA reads TGTGCCAGCAGCCAAGATAAAGGGTCGGGAAACACCATATATTTT.

Note on this clone: Other DNA sequences in this specimen translate into the identical CDR3. The chain is built from TRBV5-1 and TRBJ2-1; 7 bases align to TRBD1. This CDR3 is 15 amino acids long. The V segment lost 1 base and the J segment 3 bases; nucleotides outside the gene matches: 4. CDR1 and CDR2 from the germline V gene are SGHRS and YFSETQ. Written as DNA, the CDR3 is TGCGCCAGCAGCTTGACAGGGGAAGGCTACAATGAGCAGTTCTTC. As protein: CASSLTGEGYNEQFF.

CDR3 sequence (DNA): TGCGCCAGCAGCCATATAGCGGGAGGGGTTACCTACAATGAGCAGTTCTTC. Its translation: CASSHIAGGVTYNEQFF. The chain links TRBV4-1 to TRBJ2-1; the match to TRBD2 covers 11 bases. CDR1 is MGHRA and CDR2 is YSYEKL in the germline V gene. There are 17 residues in the CDR3. Trimming removed 3 bases from V and 2 bases from J; junction bases left unmatched: 6.

The J gene is TRBJ2-2, the V gene TRBV28; D gene uncertain. Trimming took 2 bases from V and 3 from J, leaving 7 bases between them. CDR1 and CDR2 from the germline V gene are MDHEN and SYDVKM. The CDR3 totals 14 residues. The CDR3 is CASSLRVDTGELFF. The CDR3 nucleotides read TGTGCCAGCAGTTTACGGGTGGACACCGGGGAGCTGTTTTTT.

CDR3 amino acids: CASSRGEGNTIYF. Here the CDR3 DNA reads TGTGCCAGCAGTCGGGGGGAGGGAAACACCATATATTTT. The J gene is TRBJ1-3, the V gene TRBV28, with D tentatively TRBD1 (5 bases). Deletions cut 5 bases from V and 4 bases from J, with 9 bases between. The CDR3 is 13 amino acids. Germline V gene sequence: CDR1 MDHEN, CDR2 SYDVKM.

This chain uses TRBV6-5 with TRBJ2-7, with 8 bases matching TRBD1. Unmatched junction bases numbered 3, after V lost 7 bases and J lost 1 base. Germline loops: CDR1 MNHEY, CDR2 SVGAGI. The CDR3 has 13 residues. The CDR3 bases are TGTGCCAGCACCAGGACAGGGTCCTACGAGCAGTACTTC. It translates to CASTRTGSYEQYF.

This clone was seen a single time. The genes are TRBV6-1 and TRBJ1-4; perhaps TRBD1 as D (5 bases). The germline V gene has CDR1 MNHNS and CDR2 SASEGT. Between the trimmed V and J ends, which lost 6 bases and 5 bases, there was a span of 10 bases. The CDR3 has 13 residues. The CDR3 protein is CASSVTENEKLFF. CDR3 DNA sequence: TGTGCCAGCAGCGTGACAGAGAATGAAAAACTGTTTTTT.

This clone was found a few times. The chain is built from TRBV7-2 and TRBJ1-5; D unresolved. Germline CDR1 reads SGHTA; CDR2 reads FQGNSA. V lost 0 bases and J lost 7, with 7 bases in between. The CDR3 length is 13 residues. CDR3 bases: TGTGCCAGCAGCTTAGCGCCCGTCCAGCCCCAGCATTTT. It encodes CASSLAPVQPQHF.

The chain couples TRBV28 to TRBJ2-1; D is perhaps TRBD2 (6 bases). The V end lost 7 bases, the J end lost 3 bases, and 16 bases lay between the germline ends. Germline lookup yields CDR1 MDHEN and CDR2 SYDVKM. The CDR3 extends over 15 amino acids. CDR3 DNA sequence: TGTGCCAGCAATCCCGCGGGATCCGGCTACAATGAGCAGTTCTTC. Protein sequence: CASNPAGSGYNEQFF.

The V call is TRBV28, the J call TRBJ1-2; D might be TRBD1 (5 bases). Germline assignment: CDR1 MDHEN and CDR2 SYDVKM. Between the trimmed V and J ends, which lost 2 bases and 0 bases, there was a span of 10 bases. This CDR3 has 15 amino acids. The CDR3 loop reads CASSLGGGSNYGYTF. The CDR3 nucleotides read TGTGCCAGCAGTTTAGGGGGGGGTTCTAACTATGGCTACACCTTC.

The V gene is TRBV18, the J gene TRBJ2-7; D remains unclear. In germline, CDR1 is KGHSH, CDR2 LQKENI. The CDR3 loop spans 13 amino acids. The V and J ends lost 0 bases and 0 bases respectively, with 3 bases between them. The CDR3 DNA follows: TGTGCCAGCTCACCACCAGGCTCCTACGAGCAGTACTTC. It specifies CASSPPGSYEQYF.